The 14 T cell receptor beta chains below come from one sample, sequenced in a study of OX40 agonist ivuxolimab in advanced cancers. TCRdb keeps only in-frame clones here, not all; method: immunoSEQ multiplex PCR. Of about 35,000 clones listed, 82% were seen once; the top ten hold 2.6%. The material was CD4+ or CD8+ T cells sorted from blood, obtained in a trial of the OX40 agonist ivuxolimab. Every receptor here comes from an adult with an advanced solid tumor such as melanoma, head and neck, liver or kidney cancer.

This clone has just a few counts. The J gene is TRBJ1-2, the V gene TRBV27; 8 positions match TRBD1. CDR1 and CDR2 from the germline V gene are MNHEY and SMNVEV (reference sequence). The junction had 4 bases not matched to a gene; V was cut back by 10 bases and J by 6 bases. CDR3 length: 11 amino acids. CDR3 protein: CATGQGHGYTF. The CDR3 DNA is TGTGCCACCGGACAGGGTCATGGCTACACCTTC.

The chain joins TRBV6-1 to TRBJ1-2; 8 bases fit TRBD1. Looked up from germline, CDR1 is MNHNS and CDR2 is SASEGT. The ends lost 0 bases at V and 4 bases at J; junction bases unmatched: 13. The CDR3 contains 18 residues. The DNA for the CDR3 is TGTGCCAGCAGTGAAGCCGTATTGGGGGCAGGGGGCCTCTATGGCTACACCTTC. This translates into CASSEAVLGAGGLYGYTF.

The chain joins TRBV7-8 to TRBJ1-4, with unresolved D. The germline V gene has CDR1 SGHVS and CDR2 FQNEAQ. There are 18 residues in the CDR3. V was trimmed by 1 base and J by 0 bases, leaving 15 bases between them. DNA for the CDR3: TGTGCCAGCAGCTTAGTCGGCAGCGGATATGCAACTAATGAAAAACTGTTTTTT. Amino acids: CASSLVGSGYATNEKLFF.

The CDR3 DNA follows: TGTGCCAGCAGCCCTGAAAGCGGGAGCATGATCAATGAGCAGTTCTTC. The encoded protein is CASSPESGSMINEQFF. The chain couples TRBV7-2 to TRBJ2-1, with 8 bases matching TRBD2. The V gene end was trimmed by 5 bases and the J gene end by 6 bases; junction bases not matched to a gene: 12. The CDR3 is made up of 16 amino acids. Germline V CDR1 and CDR2: SGHTA, FQGNSA.

CDR3 sequence (DNA): TGTGCCAGCAGCTCAGATACGCAGTATTTT. Amino acid sequence: CASSSDTQYF. This chain links TRBV12-1 with TRBJ2-3. TRBV12-1 is a documented pseudogene. The CDR3 is 10 amino acids.

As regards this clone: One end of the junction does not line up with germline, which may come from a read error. The CDR3 spells CASSTRQSSYEQCF. CDR3 nucleotide sequence: TGTGCCAGCAGCACCAGACAGTCCTCCTACGAGCAGTGCTTC. The chain links TRBV11-1 to TRBJ2-7; tentative D call: TRBD1 (5 bases). CDR1 is SGHAT, CDR2 FQDESV, per germline (reference sequence). This CDR3 contains 14 residues.

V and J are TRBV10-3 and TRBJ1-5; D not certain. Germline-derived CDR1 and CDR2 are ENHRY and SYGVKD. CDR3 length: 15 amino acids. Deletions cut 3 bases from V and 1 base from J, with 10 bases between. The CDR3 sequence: CAISDSEGSNQPQHF. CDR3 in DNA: TGTGCCATCAGTGACTCAGAGGGAAGCAATCAGCCCCAGCATTTT.

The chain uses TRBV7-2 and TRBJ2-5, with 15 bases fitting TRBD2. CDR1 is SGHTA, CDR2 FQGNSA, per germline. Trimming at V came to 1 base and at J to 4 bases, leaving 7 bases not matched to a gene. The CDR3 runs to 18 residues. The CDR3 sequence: CASSLGFAGLAGGETQYF. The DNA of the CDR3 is TGTGCCAGCAGCTTAGGATTTGCGGGACTAGCGGGAGGAGAGACCCAGTACTTC.

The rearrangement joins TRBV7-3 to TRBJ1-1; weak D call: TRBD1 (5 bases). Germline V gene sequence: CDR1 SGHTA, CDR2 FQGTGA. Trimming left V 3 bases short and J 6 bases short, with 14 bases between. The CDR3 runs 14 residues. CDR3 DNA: TGTGCCAGCAGCTTGGGGGGTGGTCAGGCTGAAGCTTTCTTT. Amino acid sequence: CASSLGGGQAEAFF.

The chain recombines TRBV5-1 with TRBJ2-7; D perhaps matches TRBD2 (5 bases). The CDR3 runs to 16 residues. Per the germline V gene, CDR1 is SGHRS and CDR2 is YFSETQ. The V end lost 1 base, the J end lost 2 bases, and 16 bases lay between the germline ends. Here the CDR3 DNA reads TGCGCCAGCAGCTTGTTATATCGGGGTGAACCCTACGAGCAGTACTTC. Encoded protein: CASSLLYRGEPYEQYF.

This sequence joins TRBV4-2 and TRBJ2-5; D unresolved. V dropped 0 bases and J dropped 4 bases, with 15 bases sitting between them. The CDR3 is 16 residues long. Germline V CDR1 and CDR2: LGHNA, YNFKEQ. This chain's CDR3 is CASSQDLGSKGETQYF. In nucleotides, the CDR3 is TGTGCCAGCAGCCAAGATCTCGGCAGTAAAGGAGAGACCCAGTACTTC.

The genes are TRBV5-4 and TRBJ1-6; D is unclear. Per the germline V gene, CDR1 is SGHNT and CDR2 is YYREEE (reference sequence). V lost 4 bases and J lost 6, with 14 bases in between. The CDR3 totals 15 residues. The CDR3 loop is CASSQDPAGNSPLHF. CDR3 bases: TGTGCCAGCAGCCAAGATCCGGCAGGTAATTCACCCCTCCACTTT.

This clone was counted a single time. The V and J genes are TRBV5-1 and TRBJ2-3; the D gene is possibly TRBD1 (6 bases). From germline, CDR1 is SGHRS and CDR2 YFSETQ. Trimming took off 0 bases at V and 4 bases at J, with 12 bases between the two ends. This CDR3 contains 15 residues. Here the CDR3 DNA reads TGCGCCAGCAGCTTGGGGGGCAGGGGAGCAGATACGCAGTATTTT. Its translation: CASSLGGRGADTQYF.

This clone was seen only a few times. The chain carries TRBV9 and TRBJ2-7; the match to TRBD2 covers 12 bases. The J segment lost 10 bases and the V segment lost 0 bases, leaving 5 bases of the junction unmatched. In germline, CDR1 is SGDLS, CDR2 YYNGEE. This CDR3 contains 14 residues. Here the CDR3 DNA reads TGTGCCAGCAGCGTAGGGACTAGCGGGGAAAATCAGTACTTC. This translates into CASSVGTSGENQYF.